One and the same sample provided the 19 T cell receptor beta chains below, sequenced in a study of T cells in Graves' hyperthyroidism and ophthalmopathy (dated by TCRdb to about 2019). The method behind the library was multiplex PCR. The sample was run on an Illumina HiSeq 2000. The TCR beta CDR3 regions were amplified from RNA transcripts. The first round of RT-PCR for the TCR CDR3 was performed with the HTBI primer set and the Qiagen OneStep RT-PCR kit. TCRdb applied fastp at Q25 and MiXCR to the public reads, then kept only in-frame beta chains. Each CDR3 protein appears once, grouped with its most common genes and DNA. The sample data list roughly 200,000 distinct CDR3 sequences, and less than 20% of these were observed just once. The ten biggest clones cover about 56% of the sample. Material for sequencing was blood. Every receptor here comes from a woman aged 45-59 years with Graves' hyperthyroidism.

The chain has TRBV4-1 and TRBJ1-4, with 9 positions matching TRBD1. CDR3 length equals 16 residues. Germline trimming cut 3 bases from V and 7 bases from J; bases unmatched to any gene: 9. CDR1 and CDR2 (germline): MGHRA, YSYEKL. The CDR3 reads CASSQETGTGLEKLFF. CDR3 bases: TGCGCCAGCAGCCAGGAGACCGGGACAGGGCTTGAAAAACTGTTTTTT.

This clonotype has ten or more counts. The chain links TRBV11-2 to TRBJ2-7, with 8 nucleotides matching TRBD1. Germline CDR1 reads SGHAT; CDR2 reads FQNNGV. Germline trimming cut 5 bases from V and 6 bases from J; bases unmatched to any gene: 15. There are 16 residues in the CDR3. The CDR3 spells CASSPRGRTGIGEQYF. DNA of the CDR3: TGTGCCAGCAGCCCCCGGGGGCGGACAGGGATTGGCGAGCAGTACTTC.

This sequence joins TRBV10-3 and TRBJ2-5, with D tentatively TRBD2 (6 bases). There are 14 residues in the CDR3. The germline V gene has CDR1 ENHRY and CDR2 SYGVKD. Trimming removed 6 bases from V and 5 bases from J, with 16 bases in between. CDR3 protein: CAISPTGSGETQYF. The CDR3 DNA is TGTGCCATCAGCCCCACCGGGAGCGGGGAGACCCAGTACTTC.

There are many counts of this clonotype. CDR3 nucleotides: TGTGCCAGCTCAGAAGGACACCTCAACGCAGATACGCAGTATTTT. Protein product: CASSEGHLNADTQYF. The rearrangement links TRBV18 to TRBJ2-3; D is possibly TRBD1 (5 bases). Germline CDR1 reads KGHSH; CDR2 reads LQKENI. The CDR3 length is 15 residues. V was trimmed by 5 bases and J by 4 bases, leaving 16 bases between them.

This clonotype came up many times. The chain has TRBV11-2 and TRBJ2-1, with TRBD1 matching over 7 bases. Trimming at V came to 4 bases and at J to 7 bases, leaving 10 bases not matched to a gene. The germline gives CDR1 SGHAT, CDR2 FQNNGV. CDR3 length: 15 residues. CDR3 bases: TGTGCCAGCAGCTCCCGACAGGGTATTCGTAATGAGCAGTTCTTC. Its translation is CASSSRQGIRNEQFF.

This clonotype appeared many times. Here the CDR3 reads CASSSRLAGGQYF. CDR3 nucleotide sequence: TGTGCCAGCAGCTCCCGACTAGCGGGAGGGCAGTACTTC. The rearrangement uses TRBV7-2 and TRBJ2-7, with 13 bases aligning to TRBD2. Trimming at V came to 4 bases and at J to 9 bases, leaving 3 bases not matched to a gene. Per germline, CDR1 SGHTA and CDR2 FQGNSA. This CDR3 region has 13 residues.

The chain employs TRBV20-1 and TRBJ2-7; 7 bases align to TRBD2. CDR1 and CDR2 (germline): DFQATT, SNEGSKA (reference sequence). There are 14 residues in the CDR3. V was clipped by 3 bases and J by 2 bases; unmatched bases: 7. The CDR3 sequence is CSASLGGRAYEQYF. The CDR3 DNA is TGCAGTGCTAGTTTGGGGGGGAGGGCCTACGAGCAGTACTTC.

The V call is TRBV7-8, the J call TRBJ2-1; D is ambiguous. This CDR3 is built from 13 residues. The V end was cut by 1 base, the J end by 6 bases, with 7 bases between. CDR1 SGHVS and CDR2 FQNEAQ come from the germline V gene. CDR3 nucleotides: TGTGCCAGCAGCTTAGGTGCTAGCAATGAGCAGTTCTTC. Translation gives CASSLGASNEQFF.

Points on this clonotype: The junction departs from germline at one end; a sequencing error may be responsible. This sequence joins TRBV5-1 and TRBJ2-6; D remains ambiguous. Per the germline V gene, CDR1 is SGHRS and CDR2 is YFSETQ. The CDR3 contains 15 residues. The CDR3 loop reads CAGSIPGSGANVLTF. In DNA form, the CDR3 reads TGCGCCGGCAGCATCCCGGGTTCTGGGGCCAACGTCCTGACTTTC.

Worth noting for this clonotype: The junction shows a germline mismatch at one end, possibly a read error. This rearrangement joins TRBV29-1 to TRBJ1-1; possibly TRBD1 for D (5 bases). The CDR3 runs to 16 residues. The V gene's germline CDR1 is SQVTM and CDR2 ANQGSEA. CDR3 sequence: CSVYPGSGAGNTEASF. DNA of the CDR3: TGCAGCGTTTACCCGGGCAGCGGGGCGGGGAACACTGAAGCTTCCTTT. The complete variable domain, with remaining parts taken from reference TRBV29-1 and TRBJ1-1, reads SAVISQKPSRDICQRGTSLTIQCQVDSQVTMMFWYRQQPGQSLTLIATANQGSEATYESGFVIDKFPISRPNLTFSTLTVSNMSPEDSSIYLCSVYPGSGAGNTEASFGQGTRLTVV.

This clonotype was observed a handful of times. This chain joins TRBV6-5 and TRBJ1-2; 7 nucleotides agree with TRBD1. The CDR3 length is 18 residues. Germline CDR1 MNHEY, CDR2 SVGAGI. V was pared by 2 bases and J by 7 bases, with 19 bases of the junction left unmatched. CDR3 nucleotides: TGTGCCAGCAGTTACCTAAGGACAGGAGGGACTAGTGATGCTGGCTACACCTTC. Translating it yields CASSYLRTGGTSDAGYTF.

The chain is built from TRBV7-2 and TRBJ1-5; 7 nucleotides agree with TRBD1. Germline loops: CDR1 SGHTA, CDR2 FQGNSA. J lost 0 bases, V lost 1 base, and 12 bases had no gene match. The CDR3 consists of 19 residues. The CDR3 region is CASSLDSVRDSYSNQPQHF. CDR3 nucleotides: TGTGCCAGCAGCTTAGATTCCGTGAGGGACAGTTATAGCAATCAGCCCCAGCATTTT. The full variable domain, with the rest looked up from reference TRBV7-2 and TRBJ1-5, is GAGVSQSPSNKVTEKGKDVELRCDPISGHTALYWYRQSLGQGLEFLIYFQGNSAPDKSGLPSDRFSAERTGGSVSTLTIQRTQQEDSAVYLCASSLDSVRDSYSNQPQHFGDGTRLSIL.

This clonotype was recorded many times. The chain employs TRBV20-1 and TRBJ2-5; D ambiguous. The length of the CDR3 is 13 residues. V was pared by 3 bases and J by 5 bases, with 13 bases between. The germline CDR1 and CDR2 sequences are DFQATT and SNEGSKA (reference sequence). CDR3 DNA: TGCAGTGCTAGCCGCGGTGCTTTCGAGACCCAGTACTTC. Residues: CSASRGAFETQYF.

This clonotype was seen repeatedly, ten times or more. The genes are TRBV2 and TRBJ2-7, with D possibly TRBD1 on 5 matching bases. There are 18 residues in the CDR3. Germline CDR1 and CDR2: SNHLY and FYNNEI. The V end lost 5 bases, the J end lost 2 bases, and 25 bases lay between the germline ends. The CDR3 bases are TGTGCCAGCAGTTCCGATTCAGTCTGGGGCCCATCTACCTACGAGCAGTACTTC. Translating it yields CASSSDSVWGPSTYEQYF. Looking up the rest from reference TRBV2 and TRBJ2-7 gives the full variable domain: EPEVTQTPSHQVTQMGQEVILRCVPISNHLYFYWYRQILGQKVEFLVSFYNNEISEKSEIFDDQFSVERPDGSNFTLKIRSTKLEDSAMYFCASSSDSVWGPSTYEQYFGPGTRLTVT.

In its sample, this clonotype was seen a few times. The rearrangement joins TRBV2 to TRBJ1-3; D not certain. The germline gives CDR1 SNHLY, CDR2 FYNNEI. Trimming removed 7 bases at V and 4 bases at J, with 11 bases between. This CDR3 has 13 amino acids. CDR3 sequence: CASIRDIGNTIYF. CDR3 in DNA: TGTGCCAGCATTAGAGACATAGGAAACACCATATATTTT.

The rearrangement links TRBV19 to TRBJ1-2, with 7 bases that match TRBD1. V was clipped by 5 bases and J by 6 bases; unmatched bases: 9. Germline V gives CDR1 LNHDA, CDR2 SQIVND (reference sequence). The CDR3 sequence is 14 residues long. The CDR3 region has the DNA TGTGCCAGTAGTGAAACAGGGGAGTGGGATGGCTACACCTTC. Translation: CASSETGEWDGYTF.

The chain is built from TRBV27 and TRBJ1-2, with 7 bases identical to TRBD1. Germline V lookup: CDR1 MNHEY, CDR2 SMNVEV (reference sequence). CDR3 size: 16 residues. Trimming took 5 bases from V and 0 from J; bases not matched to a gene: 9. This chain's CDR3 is CASSKEGAAPNYGYTF. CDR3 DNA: TGTGCCAGCAGTAAGGAGGGGGCCGCCCCTAACTATGGCTACACCTTC.

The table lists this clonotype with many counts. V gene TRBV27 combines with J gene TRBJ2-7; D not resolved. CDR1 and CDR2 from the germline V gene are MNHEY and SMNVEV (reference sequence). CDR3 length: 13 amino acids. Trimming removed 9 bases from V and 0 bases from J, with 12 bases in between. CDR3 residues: CASSREVSYEQYF. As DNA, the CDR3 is TGTGCCAGTTCTAGAGAGGTCTCCTACGAGCAGTACTTC.

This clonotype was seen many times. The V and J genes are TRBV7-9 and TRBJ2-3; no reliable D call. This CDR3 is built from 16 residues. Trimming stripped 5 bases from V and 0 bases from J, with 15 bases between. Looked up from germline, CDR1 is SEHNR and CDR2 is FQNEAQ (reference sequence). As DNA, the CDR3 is TGTGCCAGCAGCAAAACTCGGACGGTTAGCACAGATACGCAGTATTTT. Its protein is CASSKTRTVSTDTQYF.